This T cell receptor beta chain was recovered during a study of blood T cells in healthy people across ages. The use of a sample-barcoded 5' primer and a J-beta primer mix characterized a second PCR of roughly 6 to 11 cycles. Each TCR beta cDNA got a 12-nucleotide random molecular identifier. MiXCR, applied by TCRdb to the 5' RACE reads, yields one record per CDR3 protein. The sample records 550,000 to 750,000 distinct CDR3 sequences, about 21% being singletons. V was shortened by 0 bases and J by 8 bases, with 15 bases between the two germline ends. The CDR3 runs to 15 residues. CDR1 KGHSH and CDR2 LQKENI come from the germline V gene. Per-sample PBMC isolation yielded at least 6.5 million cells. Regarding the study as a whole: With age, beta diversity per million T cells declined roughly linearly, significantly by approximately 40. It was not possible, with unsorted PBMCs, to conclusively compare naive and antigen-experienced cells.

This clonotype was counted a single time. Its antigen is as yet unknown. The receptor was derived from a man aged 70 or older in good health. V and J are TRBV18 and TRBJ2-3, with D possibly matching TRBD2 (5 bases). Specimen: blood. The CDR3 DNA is TGTGCCAGCTCACCACCGTCCCTAGCAGAGGGTACGCAGTATTTT. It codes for CASSPPSLAEGTQYF.